Each of the 13 T cell receptor beta chains below was sequenced from the same sample in a study of draining lymph node invasion in breast cancer. A single record per CDR3 protein comes from TCRdb applying MiXCR to the bulk RNA-seq reads. The table shows about 2,900 distinct CDR3 sequences, with 80% occurring only once. Cells sorted as CD4+ CD45RA- CD25- were taken as memory conventional CD4 T cells. The specimen was sorted memory CD4+ effector T cells from a lymph node. The receptor source for this set is a female donor with luminal breast cancer.

V and J are TRBV12-3 or TRBV12-4 and TRBJ2-1; TRBD1 matches at 10 bases. CDR3 length: 15 residues. The V gene end was trimmed by 5 bases and the J gene end by 5 bases; junction bases not matched to a gene: 6. The CDR3 DNA follows: TGTGCCAGCAGTCCGAGACAGGGGGCTCACAATGAGCAGTTCTTC. Protein: CASSPRQGAHNEQFF.

The chain carries TRBV7-2 and TRBJ2-1; TRBD2 matches 7 bases. V was pared by 3 bases and J by 6 bases, with 11 bases of the junction left unmatched. The germline gives CDR1 SGHTA, CDR2 FQGNSA. This CDR3 contains 16 residues. The CDR3 nucleotides read TGTGCCAGCAGCTTTTCACCTGCGGGAGACCGCAATGAGCAGTTCTTC. Protein: CASSFSPAGDRNEQFF.

The chain combines TRBV29-1 with TRBJ1-2, with 9 bases that match TRBD1. Germline V lookup: CDR1 SQVTM, CDR2 ANQGSEA. This CDR3 comprises 14 residues. Germline trimming cut 1 base from V and 6 bases from J; bases unmatched to any gene: 6. The CDR3 loop is CSVEGKGQGDGYTF. The CDR3 DNA reads TGCAGCGTTGAAGGAAAGGGACAGGGTGATGGCTACACCTTC.

The chain uses TRBV7-9 and TRBJ2-5; 14 positions agree with TRBD2. Germline CDR1 and CDR2: SEHNR and FQNEAQ (reference sequence). V gave up 7 bases and J gave up 4 bases; unmatched junction bases: 8. CDR3 size: 16 residues. The CDR3 sequence: CASTLGLAGAGETQYF. As DNA, the CDR3 is TGTGCCAGCACCCTGGGACTAGCGGGAGCAGGAGAGACCCAGTACTTC.

The CDR3 nucleotides read TGTGCCAGCAGCTTAAGTCCTTTTGGAGACACTGAAGCTTTCTTT. Translating gives CASSLSPFGDTEAFF. The rearrangement uses TRBV11-2 and TRBJ1-1; the D is unclear. This CDR3 spans 15 amino acids. Trimming shortened V by 2 bases and J by 3 bases, and 13 bases separated the two germline ends. Germline V CDR1 and CDR2: SGHAT, FQNNGV.

This chain joins TRBV30 and TRBJ1-3; D perhaps matches TRBD1 (6 bases). The CDR3 has 14 residues. V was cut by 8 bases and J by 4 bases, with 18 bases left in between. Germline lookup yields CDR1 GTSNPN and CDR2 SVGIG (reference sequence). CDR3 coding DNA: TGTGCCGGGGGGGCAGGGTTCCTCGGAAACACCATATATTTT. Amino acids: CAGGAGFLGNTIYF.

This rearrangement joins TRBV5-1 to TRBJ2-3; unclear D gene. The germline V and J ends were trimmed by 2 bases and 0 bases, with 10 bases remaining between them. CDR1 and CDR2 from the germline V gene are SGHRS and YFSETQ. This CDR3 comprises 15 residues. This CDR3 reads CASSFKGSSTDTQYF. The CDR3 DNA sequence: TGCGCCAGCAGCTTTAAAGGATCTAGCACAGATACGCAGTATTTT.

The genes are TRBV4-2 and TRBJ1-6; no firm D call. Germline values: CDR1 LGHNA, CDR2 YNFKEQ. The length of the CDR3 is 16 residues. The V end lost 2 bases, the J end lost 0 bases, and 8 bases lay between the germline ends. CDR3 DNA sequence: TGTGCCAGCAGCCAAACTGAGGTCTCCTATAATTCACCCCTCCACTTT. Translation: CASSQTEVSYNSPLHF.

This chain connects TRBV11-2 to TRBJ1-3; D unresolved. CDR1 and CDR2 (germline): SGHAT, FQNNGV. The V end lost 4 bases, the J end lost 3 bases, and 4 bases lay between the germline ends. The CDR3 loop spans 12 amino acids. In DNA, the CDR3 is TGTGCCAGCAGCTCGGGTGGAAACACCATATATTTT. Protein: CASSSGGNTIYF. The whole variable domain, remainder taken from reference TRBV11-2 and TRBJ1-3, is EAGVAQSPRYKIIEKRQSVAFWCNPISGHATLYWYQQILGQGPKLLIQFQNNGVVDDSQLPKDRFSAERLKGVDSTLKIQPAKLEDSAVYLCASSSGGNTIYFGEGSWLTVV.

V gene TRBV12-3 or TRBV12-4 combines with J gene TRBJ2-5, with 8 bases identical to TRBD2. The CDR3 runs to 14 residues. Trimming removed 4 bases from V and 2 bases from J; junction bases left unmatched: 3. This chain's CDR3 is CASSWTSRQETQYF. The CDR3 region has the DNA TGTGCCAGCAGTTGGACTAGCCGGCAAGAGACCCAGTACTTC.

The chain has TRBV7-2 and TRBJ2-7, with 10 nucleotides matching TRBD2. This CDR3 spans 15 amino acids. Germline CDR1 SGHTA, CDR2 FQGNSA. Trimming removed 4 bases from V and 2 bases from J; junction bases left unmatched: 5. The CDR3 sequence is CASSSGLAETYEQYF. The CDR3 nucleotides read TGTGCCAGCAGCTCAGGACTAGCGGAGACCTACGAGCAGTACTTC.

The rearrangement uses TRBV4-2 and TRBJ1-2; D ambiguous. Germline-derived CDR1 and CDR2 are LGHNA and YNFKEQ. V was trimmed by 4 bases and J by 8 bases, leaving 11 bases between them. This CDR3 contains 12 residues. This chain's CDR3 is CASSPLWGGYTF. CDR3 sequence (DNA): TGTGCCAGCAGCCCCCTCTGGGGAGGCTACACCTTC.

The J gene is TRBJ2-3, the V gene TRBV7-2; 10 positions agree with TRBD1. CDR1 SGHTA and CDR2 FQGNSA come from the germline V gene. This CDR3 has 17 residues. V lost 4 bases, J lost 4 bases, and 11 bases stayed unmatched. The CDR3, as DNA: TGTGCCAGCAGCTATCGGACAGGGGGGTTAGCCTCAGATACGCAGTATTTT. It is translated as CASSYRTGGLASDTQYF.